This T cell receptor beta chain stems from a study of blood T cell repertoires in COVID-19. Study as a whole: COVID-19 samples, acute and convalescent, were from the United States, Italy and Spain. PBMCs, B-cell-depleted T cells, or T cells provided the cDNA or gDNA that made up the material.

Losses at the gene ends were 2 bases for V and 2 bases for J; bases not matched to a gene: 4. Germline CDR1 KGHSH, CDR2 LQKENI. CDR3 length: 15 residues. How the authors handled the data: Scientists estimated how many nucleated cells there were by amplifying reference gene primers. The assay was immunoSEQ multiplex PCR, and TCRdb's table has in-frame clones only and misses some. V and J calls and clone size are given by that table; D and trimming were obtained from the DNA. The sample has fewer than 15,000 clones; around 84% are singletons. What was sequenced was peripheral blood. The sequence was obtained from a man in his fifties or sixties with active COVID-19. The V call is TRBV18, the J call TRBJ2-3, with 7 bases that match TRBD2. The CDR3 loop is CASSPLGGTTDTQYF. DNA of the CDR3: TGTGCCAGCTCACCATTGGGGGGGACCACAGATACGCAGTATTTT.